Below are 28 T cell receptor beta chains sequenced from a single sample in a study of blood T cell repertoires in COVID-19. Some clones are missing from TCRdb's copy, which holds only in-frame ones; the method was immunoSEQ multiplex PCR. Found here are 95,000 to 100,000 clones, about four fifths of them singletons; the top ten hold about 18%. The specimen sequenced was peripheral blood. The receptors shown here come from a woman aged 55 to 70 with acute or convalescent COVID-19.

This clone appeared many times. The J gene is TRBJ1-2, the V gene TRBV20-1; D gene unclear. The germline CDR1 and CDR2 sequences are DFQATT and SNEGSKA (reference sequence). Trimming pared 0 bases from V and 3 bases from J, leaving 2 bases between. This CDR3 contains 11 residues. Here the CDR3 DNA reads TGCAGTGCTAGAGACGACTATGGCTACACCTTC. It translates to CSARDDYGYTF.

The rearrangement links TRBV5-8 to TRBJ1-2; tentative D call: TRBD1 (6 bases). The CDR3 is 14 residues long. The germline CDR1 and CDR2 sequences are SGHTS and YDEGEE. V lost 1 base to trimming and J lost 6 bases, with 13 bases between them. CDR3 amino acids: CASSLTGKYDGYTF. Written as DNA, the CDR3 is TGTGCCAGCAGCTTGACAGGGAAGTACGATGGCTACACCTTC.

The J gene is TRBJ2-2, the V gene TRBV7-3; tentative D call: TRBD2 (7 bases). V was pared by 1 base and J by 5 bases, with 11 bases between. This CDR3 is 15 amino acids long. Germline V CDR1 and CDR2: SGHTA, FQGTGA. The CDR3 DNA reads as TGTGCCAGCAGCTTAATGGGGGGGGCGACCGGGGAGCTGTTTTTT. Translation: CASSLMGGATGELFF.

CDR3 coding DNA: TGTGCCAGCAGTGCTGGGACAGGGGGTCAGCCCCAGCATTTT. Protein sequence: CASSAGTGGQPQHF. The genes are TRBV28 and TRBJ1-5; TRBD1 matches at 11 bases. The CDR3 is 14 residues long. The germline gives CDR1 MDHEN, CDR2 SYDVKM. Losses at the gene ends were 5 bases for V and 6 bases for J; bases not matched to a gene: 3.

This chain connects TRBV5-1 to TRBJ2-7; the match to TRBD2 covers 8 bases. The CDR3 length is 14 residues. Germline CDR1 reads SGHRS; CDR2 reads YFSETQ. V lost 3 bases, J lost 0 bases, and 2 bases stayed unmatched. CDR3 region: CASSSGTSSYEQYF. CDR3 DNA sequence: TGCGCCAGCAGCTCCGGGACTAGCTCCTACGAGCAGTACTTC.

The rearrangement uses TRBV27 and TRBJ1-5; 8 bases align to TRBD1. CDR3 length: 14 residues. The V and J ends lost 7 bases and 5 bases, in that order; junction bases with no gene match: 7. CDR1 is MNHEY, CDR2 SMNVEV, per germline (reference sequence). CDR3 bases: TGTGCCAGCAATAGACAGGGGCCGGATCAGCCCCAGCATTTT. Its protein is CASNRQGPDQPQHF.

The chain combines TRBV3-1 (or the pseudogene TRBV3-2) with TRBJ2-7, with 8 bases matching TRBD1. Germline V gives CDR1 LGHDT, CDR2 YNNKEL (reference sequence). The CDR3 has 15 amino acids. Germline trimming cut 4 bases from V and 3 bases from J; bases unmatched to any gene: 8. The CDR3 region is CASSRRGQGVYEQYF. For the CDR3, the DNA is TGTGCCAGCAGCCGTCGTGGACAGGGAGTCTACGAGCAGTACTTC.

CDR3 sequence: CASSLYRLAGYSYEQYF. The CDR3 DNA sequence: TGTGCCAGCAGTTTATACCGACTAGCGGGGTACTCCTACGAGCAGTACTTC. V and J are TRBV28 and TRBJ2-7, with 11 bases fitting TRBD2. There are 17 residues in the CDR3. With V trimmed by 1 base and J by 0 bases, 5 bases remained unmatched. Germline V gene data show CDR1 as MDHEN and CDR2 as SYDVKM.

The V and J genes are TRBV4-1 and TRBJ2-1; maybe TRBD2 (6 bases). Deletions cut 1 base from V and 6 bases from J, with 13 bases between. The length of the CDR3 is 15 residues. CDR1 is MGHRA, CDR2 YSYEKL, per germline. CDR3 DNA sequence: TGCGCCAGCAGCCAAGGGGACTTAAGTCGCAATGAGCAGTTCTTC. Translation: CASSQGDLSRNEQFF.

The chain joins TRBV27 to TRBJ2-6; D is possibly TRBD1 (6 bases). CDR1 is MNHEY and CDR2 is SMNVEV in the germline V gene (reference sequence). CDR3 length: 16 amino acids. Trimming took off 5 bases at V and 0 bases at J, with 11 bases between the two ends. Written as DNA, the CDR3 is TGTGCCAGCAGTACAGGGTACCACTCTGGGGCCAACGTCCTGACTTTC. Protein sequence: CASSTGYHSGANVLTF.

This clone occurred a few times. The CDR3 here is CASSPGQGETEAFF. CDR3 sequence (DNA): TGTGCCAGCTCACCAGGACAGGGGGAGACTGAAGCTTTCTTT. The chain links TRBV18 to TRBJ1-1; 10 bases fit TRBD1. Germline V gene sequence: CDR1 KGHSH, CDR2 LQKENI. The CDR3 is 14 amino acids. V shed 2 bases, J shed 5 bases, and the junction held 2 bases outside the gene matches.

The V gene is TRBV12-3 or TRBV12-4, the J gene TRBJ1-2; the match to TRBD1 covers 9 bases. CDR3 size: 13 residues. V lost 5 bases, J lost 5 bases, and 3 bases stayed unmatched. CDR3 sequence: CASSPGTGYGYTF. DNA of the CDR3: TGTGCCAGCAGTCCAGGGACAGGGTATGGCTACACCTTC.

This rearrangement joins TRBV18 to TRBJ1-1; 7 bases fit TRBD1. J was trimmed by 4 bases and V by 4 bases; bases with no gene match: 3. Germline CDR1 and CDR2: KGHSH and LQKENI. The CDR3 contains 13 residues. DNA for the CDR3: TGTGCCAGCTCACAGGGGGCGCGCACTGAAGCTTTCTTT. It yields the protein CASSQGARTEAFF.

This clone is a singleton in its sample. The gene calls are TRBV28 and TRBJ2-7; a weak D match, TRBD2 (6 bases). The germline V gene has CDR1 MDHEN and CDR2 SYDVKM. CDR3 length: 15 amino acids. V was clipped by 2 bases and J by 9 bases, with 20 bases between them. For the CDR3, the DNA is TGTGCCAGCAGTTTAGACGTCGGGGGAGTTTCGTGGCAGTACTTC. This encodes CASSLDVGGVSWQYF.

This clone appeared a few times. The CDR3 region is CASSPRNDQPQHF. The DNA for the CDR3 is TGTGCCAGCTCACCCAGAAATGATCAGCCCCAGCATTTT. The chain joins TRBV18 to TRBJ1-5, with D unresolved. Germline loops: CDR1 KGHSH, CDR2 LQKENI. V lost 3 bases, J lost 5 bases, and 8 bases lay in between. The CDR3 has 13 amino acids.

The chain uses TRBV7-9 and TRBJ1-6; D unclear. The ends were cut back, 1 base at V and 5 bases at J, with 15 bases in the middle. CDR3 length: 17 amino acids. Germline loops: CDR1 SEHNR, CDR2 FQNEAQ (reference sequence). CDR3 loop: CASSLGWADGNNSPLHF. The CDR3 DNA reads TGTGCCAGCAGCTTAGGATGGGCAGATGGAAATAATTCACCCCTCCACTTT.

V and J are TRBV5-1 and TRBJ1-3; D is uncertain. Germline V lookup: CDR1 SGHRS, CDR2 YFSETQ. The CDR3 runs to 15 residues. Trimming removed 0 bases at V and 0 bases at J, with 7 bases between. The CDR3 here is CASSLDWSSGNTIYF. CDR3 nucleotides: TGCGCCAGCAGCTTGGACTGGAGCTCTGGAAACACCATATATTTT.

V usage is TRBV5-1 and J usage is TRBJ1-1, with TRBD1 identical over 7 bases. With V trimmed by 0 bases and J by 10 bases, 6 bases remained unmatched. The CDR3 covers 13 residues. Germline CDR1 is SGHRS and CDR2 is YFSETQ. CDR3 nucleotides: TGCGCCAGCAGCTTGGCCAGGGGGGCTGTAGCTTTCTTT. Protein: CASSLARGAVAFF.

This sequence joins TRBV2 and TRBJ2-1; the D is unclear. This CDR3 has 14 amino acids. Germline loops: CDR1 SNHLY, CDR2 FYNNEI. Trimming left V 3 bases short and J 0 bases short, with 6 bases between. CDR3 loop: CASSEADSYNEQFF. CDR3 coding DNA: TGTGCCAGCAGTGAGGCTGACTCCTACAATGAGCAGTTCTTC.

This sequence joins TRBV9 and TRBJ2-3; D not resolved. The CDR3 spans 14 residues. The germline V gene encodes CDR1 SGDLS and CDR2 YYNGEE. Trimming cost V 0 bases and J 8 bases, with 13 bases left between them. In DNA form, the CDR3 reads TGTGCCAGCAGCGTAGTGGGTAGCTTGGGTACGCAGTATTTT. Translated, it gives CASSVVGSLGTQYF.

The rearrangement links TRBV11-3 to TRBJ2-7; TRBD1 aligns across 9 bases. V gave up 4 bases and J gave up 3 bases; unmatched junction bases: 7. The germline V gene has CDR1 SGHNT and CDR2 YENEEA. CDR3 length: 15 residues. CDR3 nucleotide sequence: TGTGCCAGCAGCTCCTCCGGGACAGGGATCTACGAGCAGTACTTC. Residues: CASSSSGTGIYEQYF.

The chain's CDR3 is CASSSLLPSMGYTF. CDR3 DNA sequence: TGTGCCAGCAGCTCTTTACTACCATCTATGGGCTACACCTTC. The chain uses TRBV5-6 and TRBJ1-2; D is undetermined. The germline V and J ends were trimmed by 3 bases and 8 bases, with 17 bases remaining between them. This CDR3 is 14 amino acids long. Germline assignment: CDR1 SGHDT and CDR2 YYEEEE.

The rearrangement uses TRBV3-1 (or the pseudogene TRBV3-2) and TRBJ1-6; D not certain. V lost 0 bases to trimming and J lost 0 bases, with 9 bases between them. There are 17 residues in the CDR3. Germline V CDR1 and CDR2: LGHDT, YNNKEL (reference sequence). CDR3 region: CASSQEARSSYNSPLHF. The DNA of the CDR3 is TGTGCCAGCAGCCAAGAGGCCCGGAGCTCCTATAATTCACCCCTCCACTTT.

The chain carries TRBV9 and TRBJ2-5, with 7 bases matching TRBD2. Germline V CDR1 and CDR2: SGDLS, YYNGEE. The CDR3 is made up of 15 amino acids. Trimming removed 0 bases from V and 5 bases from J; junction bases left unmatched: 7. The CDR3 nucleotides read TGTGCCAGCAGCGTAGACAGCGGGGATCGCGAGACCCAGTACTTC. This gives the protein CASSVDSGDRETQYF.

The gene calls are TRBV21-1 and TRBJ1-1; the DNA was not compared with TRBD1, the D call given in the table. TRBV21-1 is a pseudogene locus. This CDR3 region has 16 residues. The CDR3 sequence: CASSGDRDFRDTEAFF. DNA for the CDR3: TGTGCCAGCAGCGGGGACAGGGATTTTAGGGACACTGAAGCTTTCTTT.

The chain links TRBV19 to TRBJ1-1; D gene unclear. Germline CDR1 LNHDA, CDR2 SQIVND (reference sequence). The CDR3 sequence is 13 residues long. Trimming removed 7 bases from V and 1 base from J, with 10 bases in between. The CDR3 sequence: CASTQRRNTEAFF. The DNA of the CDR3 is TGTGCCAGTACACAGAGAAGGAACACTGAAGCTTTCTTT.

This rearrangement joins TRBV2 to TRBJ1-3; D uncertain. Looked up from germline, CDR1 is SNHLY and CDR2 is FYNNEI. The CDR3 runs to 13 residues. The ends were cut back, 8 bases at V and 8 bases at J, with 16 bases in the middle. CDR3 protein: CASSSTEAYTIYF. The CDR3 DNA is TGTGCCAGCTCTTCCACCGAGGCCTACACCATATATTTT.

V is TRBV11-2 and J is TRBJ1-1; 7 nucleotides align to TRBD1. This CDR3 contains 15 residues. V gave up 4 bases and J gave up 0 bases; unmatched junction bases: 5. Looked up from germline, CDR1 is SGHAT and CDR2 is FQNNGV. The DNA for the CDR3 is TGTGCCAGCAGCTCCGGACAGGTGATGAACACTGAAGCTTTCTTT. It specifies CASSSGQVMNTEAFF.